Given below is one TCR beta chain in context. The sample originates from a study of blood T cell repertoires in COVID-19. Libraries were prepared by immunoSEQ multiplex PCR; TCRdb keeps only in-frame clonotypes and omits some of them. Among under 350,000 clones, 70% to 90% were seen once, and the ten largest hold roughly 4%. This TCR came from a woman in her 40s with acute COVID-19. Sequencing was performed on PBMCs or T cells enriched from blood (not recorded which).

CDR3 protein: CASLMTGARENTEAFF. The CDR3 DNA reads TGTGCCAGCCTTATGACAGGGGCTAGAGAGAACACTGAAGCTTTCTTT. This chain links TRBV7-8 with TRBJ1-1, with 8 bases lining up with TRBD1. V shed 8 bases, J shed 1 base, and the junction held 12 bases outside the gene matches. Germline loops: CDR1 SGHVS, CDR2 FQNEAQ. CDR3 length equals 16 residues.